This T cell receptor (beta chain) was found in a study of PD-1 blockade in mismatch repair-deficient tumors (dated by TCRdb to about 2017). Some background on the complete study: The trial enrolled roughly 83 consecutive patients with roughly twelve mismatch repair-deficient cancer types between September 2013 and 2016, all previously treated and progressing. Deep sequencing of TCR CDR3 regions was used to track tumor-associated T cell clones in peripheral blood of patients responding to PD-1 blockade. Results the study describes overall, beyond this receptor: Rapid expansion after pembrolizumab followed by contraction, generally before radiologic responses, was shown by tumor-resident clones, which were often undetectable in blood before treatment.

Mismatch repair deficiency in every enrolled patient was established by polymerase chain reaction or immunohistochemistry. Three patients who responded to pembrolizumab therapy underwent TCR sequencing. Pembrolizumab PD-1 blockade was prospectively tested in advanced mismatch repair-deficient cancers, regardless of tissue of origin, in the phase II trial. Peripheral blood T cell samples were collected serially, before PD-1 blockade began and at several time points afterward. Blood sampling times were reported as weeks after the first pembrolizumab dose. The library came from the immunoSEQ multiplex PCR assay. TCRdb stores this immuneACCESS table with in-frame sequences only. Part of the clones is absent; in the studies checked, under half of the shortfall reflects unresolved V genes, and no reason is known for the rest. This sample gives about 39,000 clones in total; roughly 88% of them show up just once. About 1% of the sample is taken by the ten largest.

As concerns this clone: What antigen it recognizes has not been identified. Base quality data are lacking; no much larger clone is found one base away.

From V the trimming removes 5 bases and from J it removes 3 bases, while the gene matches leave 12 bases of the junction unaccounted for. The germline V gene (reference sequence) gives CDR1 as MNHEY and CDR2 as SMNVEV. There are 17 amino acids in the CDR3, from cysteine to phenylalanine inclusive. The kept DNA is CDR3 alone, 51 bases in frame from the first base. This sequence was found in an adult with mismatch repair-deficient cancer. The chain couples TRBV27 to TRBJ2-2, with TRBD2 matching 7 junction bases. The source was PBMCs, collected roughly 39 weeks after starting pembrolizumab. The CDR3 here reads CASSPRRERDYTGELFF. The DNA sequence is given as TGTGCCAGCAGTCCCCGCAGGGAGCGGGACTACACCGGGGAGCTGTTTTTT.